The 11 T cell receptor beta chains reported below all come from one sample, sequenced in a study of T-cell reconstitution after alpha-beta-depleted transplantation in children. The TCRbeta library incorporated unique molecular identifiers. TCRdb processed the PCR reads anew with MiXCR; each CDR3 protein has one entry. Of a few hundred thousand distinct CDR3 sequences in the sample, 20% to 30% were seen once. Source: PBMCs, taken before TCRalphabeta/CD19-depleted stem cell transplant. The origin of the receptors is a boy in the first two years of life with Wiskott-Aldrich syndrome, due to receive a stem cell transplant.

The chain is built from TRBV15 and TRBJ2-1; the match to TRBD2 covers 9 bases. V was pared by 0 bases and J by 0 bases, with 6 bases of the junction left unmatched. Germline-derived CDR1 and CDR2 are LNHNV and YYDKDF (reference sequence). The CDR3 contains 18 residues. The CDR3 sequence: CATSRDPLSGSSYNEQFF. In DNA form, the CDR3 reads TGTGCCACCAGCAGAGATCCCCTTAGCGGGAGCTCCTACAATGAGCAGTTCTTC. The full variable domain, completed using reference TRBV15 and TRBJ2-1, is DAMVIQNPRYQVTQFGKPVTLSCSQTLNHNVMYWYQQKSSQAPKLLFHYYDKDFNNEADTPDNFQSRRPNTSFCFLDIRSPGLGDTAMYLCATSRDPLSGSSYNEQFFGPGTRLTVL.

This clonotype was seen a handful of times. The V call is TRBV19, the J call TRBJ1-4; maybe TRBD1 (5 bases). Trimming pared 4 bases from V and 3 bases from J, leaving 18 bases between. The V gene's germline CDR1 is LNHDA and CDR2 SQIVND (reference sequence). This CDR3 has 17 residues. CDR3 sequence reads: CASSTSARRGANEKLFF. The DNA of the CDR3 is TGTGCCAGTAGTACTTCGGCTCGAAGAGGGGCTAATGAAAAACTGTTTTTT.

V is TRBV5-1 and J is TRBJ2-1; TRBD2 agrees at 10 bases. The CDR3 covers 18 residues. V lost 5 bases to trimming and J lost 5 bases; unmatched junction nucleotides: 16. The germline V gene encodes CDR1 SGHRS and CDR2 YFSETQ. CDR3 amino acids: CASRIGLAVWLLDNEQFF. CDR3 sequence (DNA): TGCGCCAGCAGAATTGGACTAGCGGTTTGGCTTTTGGACAATGAGCAGTTCTTC.

Only one count was recorded for this clonotype. This sequence joins TRBV9 and TRBJ2-1, with D possibly matching TRBD2 (5 bases). Germline CDR1 is SGDLS and CDR2 is YYNGEE. There are 13 residues in the CDR3. V dropped 0 bases and J dropped 7 bases, with 8 bases sitting between them. CDR3 amino acids: CASSVGTRNEQFF. The CDR3 nucleotides read TGTGCCAGCAGCGTAGGGACTCGTAATGAGCAGTTCTTC.

The genes are TRBV21-1 and TRBJ2-2; the table's D call TRBD1 went unverified against the DNA. TRBV21-1 is noted as a pseudogene. This CDR3 contains 15 residues. The CDR3 spells CASSIGQGRTGELFF. In DNA, the CDR3 is TGTGCCAGCAGCATCGGACAGGGGCGCACCGGGGAGCTGTTTTTT.

The chain has TRBV20-1 and TRBJ2-7; the D is unclear. This CDR3 is built from 13 residues. The germline V and J ends were trimmed by 5 bases and 3 bases, with 14 bases remaining between them. Germline CDR1 reads DFQATT; CDR2 reads SNEGSKA (reference sequence). CDR3: CSAGIVGNYEQYF. The CDR3 bases are TGCAGTGCTGGAATAGTAGGCAACTACGAGCAGTACTTC.

In this sample, this clonotype turned up a few times. The rearrangement links TRBV18 to TRBJ1-3; no reliable D call. The germline CDR1 and CDR2 sequences are KGHSH and LQKENI. V lost 3 bases to trimming and J lost 0 bases, with 9 bases between them. The CDR3 extends over 15 amino acids. CDR3 residues: CASSPDPISGNTIYF. The CDR3, as DNA: TGTGCCAGCTCACCGGACCCCATCTCTGGAAACACCATATATTTT.

The rearrangement uses TRBV27 and TRBJ2-1; 8 bases match TRBD2. Trimming took 5 bases from V and 2 from J; bases not matched to a gene: 11. The CDR3 has 17 amino acids. The germline CDR1 and CDR2 sequences are MNHEY and SMNVEV (reference sequence). CDR3: CASSKSNSGAAYNEQFF. CDR3 in DNA: TGTGCCAGCAGTAAGAGCAATAGCGGGGCCGCCTACAATGAGCAGTTCTTC.

Many counts were recorded for this clonotype. The gene calls are TRBV5-1 and TRBJ2-7, with D unclear. Germline V gene lookup returns CDR1 SGHRS and CDR2 YFSETQ. This CDR3 is built from 12 residues. V shed 4 bases and J shed 0 bases, with 5 bases lying between them. This CDR3 reads CASSPDSYEQYF. The CDR3 DNA reads as TGCGCCAGCAGCCCCGACTCCTACGAGCAGTACTTC.

This clonotype has just a few counts. This chain links TRBV24-1 with TRBJ1-5; D gene uncertain. In germline, CDR1 is KGHDR, CDR2 SFDVKD. CDR3 size: 14 residues. V shed 2 bases and J shed 7 bases, with 11 bases lying between them. The CDR3 bases are TGTGCCACCAGTGATTCGGCAGGACTACAGCCCCAGCATTTT. Translation: CATSDSAGLQPQHF.

The chain carries TRBV6-2 or TRBV6-3 and TRBJ2-5; D gene unclear. Trimming removed 2 bases at V and 5 bases at J, with 6 bases between. The CDR3 has 12 amino acids. Germline-derived CDR1 and CDR2 are MNHEY and SVGEGT. The CDR3 spells CASSYRDETQYF. The CDR3 DNA sequence: TGTGCCAGCAGTTACAGGGATGAGACCCAGTACTTC.